Listed below are T cell receptor beta chains from one sample, sequenced in a study of shared T cell receptors in the human thymus. Repertoires were generated with immunoSEQ multiplex PCR, while TCRdb's copy carries only in-frame clones and drops some. The sample shows 720,000 or so clones, 80% to 90% of them seen only once. The same sample was also used in a study of human thymus T cells.

The material sequenced was thymocytes. These receptors were obtained from a girl in the first two years of life with a congenital heart defect. CDR3s include the opening cysteine and the closing phenylalanine or tryptophan. A D gene is named only where the DNA matches it firmly. Clone size appears in some rows only: once, few, many, or a class for an expanded clone.

v_gene: TRBV5-1
j_gene: TRBJ2-1
d_gene: TRBD2
abundance: .
CDR3nt: TGCGCCAGCAGGTCAGCGGGGGGGCCCCTGCTGTCCGGTAATGAGCAGTTCTTC
CDR3aa: CASRSAGGPLLSGNEQFF

v_gene: TRBV19
j_gene: TRBJ1-4
d_gene: .
abundance: .
CDR3nt: TGTGCCAGTAGTATCCTCACGGGAGTTGGGGAAAAACTGTTTTTT
CDR3aa: CASSILTGVGEKLFF

v_gene: TRBV12-5
j_gene: TRBJ1-2
d_gene: .
abundance: .
CDR3nt: TGTGCTAGTGCCCCTGGGACTGCTTATGGCTACACCTTC
CDR3aa: CASAPGTAYGYTF

v_gene: TRBV9
j_gene: TRBJ1-4
d_gene: TRBD1
abundance: .
CDR3nt: TGTGCCAGCAGCCCTACCAAACCGGGACAGCCTAATGAAAAACTGTTTTTT
CDR3aa: CASSPTKPGQPNEKLFF

v_gene: TRBV2
j_gene: TRBJ1-1
d_gene: .
abundance: once
CDR3nt: TGTGCCAGCAGGATGATCTCGGTGCCTATGAACACTGAAGCTTTCTTT
CDR3aa: CASRMISVPMNTEAFF

v_gene: TRBV15
j_gene: TRBJ1-6
d_gene: TRBD1
abundance: .
CDR3nt: TGTGCCACCAGCAGACAGGACAGGGCCAGTCCCCTCCACTTT
CDR3aa: CATSRQDRASPLHF

v_gene: TRBV4-1
j_gene: TRBJ2-2
d_gene: .
abundance: once
CDR3nt: TGCGCCAGCAGCCAGAGAGAGCTGGGACTGACGAACACCGGGGAGCTGTTTTTT
CDR3aa: CASSQRELGLTNTGELFF

v_gene: TRBV12-5
j_gene: TRBJ1-2
d_gene: TRBD1
abundance: .
CDR3nt: TGTGCTAGTGGTTTGGCCGGACAGGGCTATGGCTACACCTTC
CDR3aa: CASGLAGQGYGYTF

v_gene: TRBV9
j_gene: TRBJ2-2
d_gene: .
abundance: .
CDR3nt: TGTGCCAGCGCAGACTACACCGGGGAGCTGTTTTTT
CDR3aa: CASADYTGELFF

v_gene: TRBV5-4
j_gene: TRBJ2-3
d_gene: .
abundance: .
CDR3nt: TGTGCCAGCAGCACACACACAGATACGCAGTATTTT
CDR3aa: CASSTHTDTQYF

v_gene: TRBV27
j_gene: TRBJ2-7
d_gene: TRBD1
abundance: .
CDR3nt: TGTGCCAGCGGACAGGGACTCCCCTACGAGCAGTACTTC
CDR3aa: CASGQGLPYEQYF

v_gene: TRBV27
j_gene: TRBJ2-2
d_gene: TRBD1
abundance: .
CDR3nt: TGTGCCAGCAGTTACCAGGGACAGGGTAACACCGGGGAGCTGTTTTTT
CDR3aa: CASSYQGQGNTGELFF

v_gene: TRBV7-8
j_gene: TRBJ2-3
d_gene: TRBD2
abundance: .
CDR3nt: TGTGCCAGCAGCCGGAGAGCCCGGACTAGCGGGGGGCGGTGGACTAGCACAGATACGCAGTATTTT
CDR3aa: CASSRRARTSGGRWTSTDTQYF

v_gene: TRBV27
j_gene: TRBJ1-2
d_gene: TRBD1
abundance: .
CDR3nt: TGTGCCACCCGGACAGGGGCGAGAGCTAACTATGGCTACATCTTC
CDR3aa: CATRTGARANYGYIF

v_gene: TRBV15
j_gene: TRBJ1-5
d_gene: .
abundance: .
CDR3nt: TGTGCCACCAGCAGAGATATCCGGGGGGCAGCCCCTTCCAATCAGCCCCAGCATTTT
CDR3aa: CATSRDIRGAAPSNQPQHF

v_gene: TRBV28
j_gene: TRBJ1-4
d_gene: TRBD1
abundance: .
CDR3nt: TGTGCCAGCAGTTTAATGCGCGGACAGGGGAGAGCAACTAATGAAAAACTGTTTTTT
CDR3aa: CASSLMRGQGRATNEKLFF

v_gene: TRBV7-9
j_gene: TRBJ1-2
d_gene: .
abundance: .
CDR3nt: TGTGCCAGCAGCACCAGAAACCGGGACCTCCCGGGGGATAACTATGGCTACACCTTC
CDR3aa: CASSTRNRDLPGDNYGYTF

v_gene: TRBV12-5
j_gene: TRBJ2-3
d_gene: TRBD2
abundance: .
CDR3nt: TGTGCTAGTGCCCCGGATACTAGCGGCCACAGCACAGATACGCAGTATTTT
CDR3aa: CASAPDTSGHSTDTQYF

v_gene: TRBV6-6
j_gene: TRBJ2-5
d_gene: .
abundance: .
CDR3nt: TGTGCCATCCTCGGGGGACAAGAGACCCAGTACTTC
CDR3aa: CAILGGQETQYF

v_gene: TRBV7-9
j_gene: TRBJ2-5
d_gene: .
abundance: .
CDR3nt: TGTGCCAGCAGCTTATCTGGGTCGGAGGAGACCCAGTACTTC
CDR3aa: CASSLSGSEETQYF

v_gene: TRBV28
j_gene: TRBJ2-7
d_gene: .
abundance: .
CDR3nt: TGTGCCAGCACCCCGAGGGTCCCACAGAATTACGAGCAGTACTTC
CDR3aa: CASTPRVPQNYEQYF

v_gene: TRBV2
j_gene: TRBJ1-2
d_gene: .
abundance: .
CDR3nt: TGTGCCAGCAGTGGGCAGATTGTCTATGGCTACACCTTC
CDR3aa: CASSGQIVYGYTF

v_gene: TRBV27
j_gene: TRBJ1-4
d_gene: .
abundance: .
CDR3nt: TGTGCCAGCAGTTCGCTCCCGCAGGCAGGGTTGAGTGAAAAACTGTTTTTT
CDR3aa: CASSSLPQAGLSEKLFF

v_gene: TRBV7-9
j_gene: TRBJ1-2
d_gene: .
abundance: .
CDR3nt: TGTGCCAGCAGCTTAAGATCAGGTTCTAACTATGGCTACACCTTC
CDR3aa: CASSLRSGSNYGYTF

v_gene: TRBV7-2
j_gene: TRBJ1-2
d_gene: .
abundance: .
CDR3nt: TGTGCCAGCAGCTTAGTTGGCGGACAGTTTTTGAACTATGGCTACACCTTC
CDR3aa: CASSLVGGQFLNYGYTF

v_gene: TRBV14
j_gene: TRBJ1-1
d_gene: TRBD1
abundance: .
CDR3nt: TGTGCCAGCAGCCAAGACCGGACAGGGTTTGAGGCTTTCTTT
CDR3aa: CASSQDRTGFEAFF

v_gene: TRBV27
j_gene: TRBJ2-2
d_gene: TRBD1
abundance: once
CDR3nt: TGTGCCAGCAGTTTCCGACAGGGGGCTCCATACGGGGAGCTGTTTTTT
CDR3aa: CASSFRQGAPYGELFF

v_gene: TRBV11-2
j_gene: TRBJ2-7
d_gene: .
abundance: .
CDR3nt: TGTGCCAGCAGGGATCCGGGACTCCGCTCCTACGAGCAGTACTTC
CDR3aa: CASRDPGLRSYEQYF

v_gene: TRBV4-3
j_gene: TRBJ2-1
d_gene: TRBD2
abundance: .
CDR3nt: TGCGCCAGCAGCCGTCAACTAGCGGGGGACTACAATGAGCAGTTCTTC
CDR3aa: CASSRQLAGDYNEQFF

v_gene: TRBV13
j_gene: TRBJ1-6
d_gene: .
abundance: once
CDR3nt: TGTGCCAGCAGCTTAGCCCCCCTCTATGACATACACAGGGCGCGATTTAGTAATTCCCCCCTCCACTTT
CDR3aa: CASSLAPLYDIHRARFSNSPLHF

v_gene: TRBV11-1
j_gene: TRBJ2-2
d_gene: .
abundance: .
CDR3nt: TGTGCCAGCAGCTTAGAATCGGGGTATAGCGGAAACGGGGAGCTGTTTTTT
CDR3aa: CASSLESGYSGNGELFF

v_gene: TRBV15
j_gene: TRBJ2-3
d_gene: .
abundance: .
CDR3nt: TGTGCCACCAGCAGAGATCGTGTCGGGGGCGGGGGTAAAACAGATACGCAGTATTTT
CDR3aa: CATSRDRVGGGGKTDTQYF

v_gene: TRBV5-6
j_gene: TRBJ1-1
d_gene: .
abundance: once
CDR3nt: TGTGCCAGCAGCTTGGGCTCACCCGGTGAAGCTTTCTTT
CDR3aa: CASSLGSPGEAFF

v_gene: TRBV5-4
j_gene: TRBJ1-6
d_gene: TRBD1
abundance: .
CDR3nt: TGTGCCAGCAGCGTGACAGGGGGGTACTCACCCCTCCACTTT
CDR3aa: CASSVTGGYSPLHF

v_gene: TRBV5-6
j_gene: TRBJ2-5
d_gene: TRBD1
abundance: once
CDR3nt: TGTGCCAGCAGCGAACCCATGGACAGGGCGCCCCAAGAGACCCAGTACTTC
CDR3aa: CASSEPMDRAPQETQYF

v_gene: TRBV10-2
j_gene: TRBJ2-1
d_gene: TRBD2
abundance: few
CDR3nt: TGCGCCAGCAGCCGGGGGGGAGCGGGGGTCTACAATGAGCAGTTCTTC
CDR3aa: CASSRGGAGVYNEQFF

v_gene: TRBV5-4
j_gene: TRBJ1-2
d_gene: .
abundance: .
CDR3nt: TGTGCCAGCAGCAACATTAGCCGCAATACGAACTATGGCTACACCTTC
CDR3aa: CASSNISRNTNYGYTF

v_gene: TRBV14
j_gene: TRBJ2-7
d_gene: TRBD1
abundance: .
CDR3nt: TGTGCCAGCAGCCAAGTGCGGGACAGGGGTCGCCACGAGCAGTACTTC
CDR3aa: CASSQVRDRGRHEQYF

v_gene: TRBV28
j_gene: TRBJ1-1
d_gene: .
abundance: .
CDR3nt: TGTGCCAGCAGCCGCGGGGAGGTGAACACTGAAGCTTTCTTT
CDR3aa: CASSRGEVNTEAFF

v_gene: TRBV6-1
j_gene: TRBJ1-5
d_gene: .
abundance: .
CDR3nt: TGTGCCAGCAGGGCAGGGTTTTCGGTAGGTCAGCCCCAGCATTTT
CDR3aa: CASRAGFSVGQPQHF

v_gene: TRBV5-1
j_gene: TRBJ1-4
d_gene: .
abundance: .
CDR3nt: TGCGCCAGCAGCAGAGGTGAAAAACTGTTTTTT
CDR3aa: CASSRGEKLFF

v_gene: TRBV5-6
j_gene: TRBJ1-4
d_gene: .
abundance: .
CDR3nt: TGTGCCAGCAGCTTAATCAGGGTGCCGGAAGACGCGGGGGAAAAACTGTTTTTT
CDR3aa: CASSLIRVPEDAGEKLFF

v_gene: TRBV29-1
j_gene: TRBJ2-3
d_gene: TRBD1
abundance: .
CDR3nt: TGCAGCGTTGAAAGCCCCGGACAGGGTCGAGGTACAGATACGCAGTATTTT
CDR3aa: CSVESPGQGRGTDTQYF